This T cell receptor (beta chain) comes out of a study of shared clonotypes between healthy human individuals. Broader study findings: Generation probabilities were higher for clonotypes shared across all four sorted-subset donors than for unshared ones.

The ends were cut back, 4 bases at V and 2 bases at J, with 19 bases in the middle. The CDR3 length is 16 residues. CDR1 and CDR2 from the germline V gene are SGHNT and YYREEE (reference sequence). TCRdb's copy holds only in-frame clones and misses some; the assay was immunoSEQ multiplex PCR. There are roughly 1,500,000 clones in the sample; approximately 98% occur only once, and roughly 0.4% lies in the top ten. As to this clone: Its specificity is unknown.

The sequence was obtained from a man aged 25-45 years in good health. Sequencing was performed on naive CD4+ T cells sorted from blood. Subset denoted: CD45RA+ positively selected. The chain joins TRBV5-4 to TRBJ2-7; D gene uncertain. The DNA of the CDR3 is TGTGCCAGCAGCCCCAAATCCCCGACTGTCACCTACGAGCAGTACTTC. Its translation: CASSPKSPTVTYEQYF.